This T cell receptor (beta chain) came from a study of chemoradiotherapy in HPV16-positive cancers. Samples were taken several times over chemoradiotherapy. Sequenced by immunoSEQ multiplex PCR; TCRdb stores in-frame clones only, minus some. Here the sample spans 7,000 to 10,000 clones, approximately 81% being singletons. Germline values: CDR1 KGHSH, CDR2 LQKENI. The CDR3 is made up of 16 amino acids. The ends were cut back, 0 bases at V and 6 bases at J, with 18 bases in the middle. The material sequenced was tumor tissue, taken from a patient who underwent chemoradiotherapy. This chain links TRBV18 with TRBJ2-7, with D perhaps TRBD2 (6 bases). The TCR was taken from a human donor with HPV-associated anogenital cancer. Written as DNA, the CDR3 is TGTGCCAGCTCACCACCGAGCTCCGTTGGAGGGAGCGAGCAGTACTTC. It translates to CASSPPSSVGGSEQYF.